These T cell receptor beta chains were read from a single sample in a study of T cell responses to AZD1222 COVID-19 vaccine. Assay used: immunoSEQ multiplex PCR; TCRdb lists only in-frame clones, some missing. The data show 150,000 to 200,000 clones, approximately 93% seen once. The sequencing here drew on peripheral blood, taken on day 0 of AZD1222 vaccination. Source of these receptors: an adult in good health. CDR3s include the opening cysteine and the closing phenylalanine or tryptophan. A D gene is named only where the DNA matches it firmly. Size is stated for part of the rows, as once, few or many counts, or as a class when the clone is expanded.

CASSSGWGRTTDTQYF | TGTGCCAGCAGCTCCGGATGGGGGCGGACGACAGATACGCAGTATTTT | TRBV7-2 | . | . | TRBJ2-3
CASSQEGNTVEQYF | TGTGCCAGCAGCCAAGAAGGGAATACGGTAGAGCAGTACTTC | TRBV3-1/TRBV3-2 | . | . | TRBJ2-7
CASKDVVTEAFF | TGTGCCAGTAAAGACGTAGTCACTGAAGCTTTCTTT | TRBV19 | . | . | TRBJ1-1
CASSSGTGRAPEAFF | TGTGCCAGCAGTTCCGGGACAGGGAGGGCCCCTGAAGCTTTCTTT | TRBV28 | . | TRBD1 | TRBJ1-1
CASSYSQGSEKLFF | TGTGCCAGCAGTTATAGCCAGGGGAGTGAAAAACTGTTTTTT | TRBV6-2/TRBV6-3 | . | . | TRBJ1-4
CASSPESRDEQFF | TGTGCCAGCTCACCAGAAAGCCGGGACGAGCAGTTCTTC | TRBV18 | . | . | TRBJ2-1
CASSLNHREPTPYEQYF | TGTGCCAGCAGTTTGAACCACAGGGAGCCTACCCCCTACGAGCAGTACTTC | TRBV27 | once | . | TRBJ2-7
CASSLLRGTNTGELFF | TGTGCCAGCAGCTTGCTTCGGGGCACAAACACCGGGGAGCTGTTTTTT | TRBV7-2 | . | . | TRBJ2-2
CASSEPTRYGYTF | TGTGCCAGCAGTGAACCGACGCGCTATGGCTACACCTTC | TRBV2 | once | . | TRBJ1-2
CASSRANQPQHF | TGTGCCAGCAGCCGTGCAAATCAGCCCCAGCATTTT | TRBV12-3/TRBV12-4 | few | . | TRBJ1-5
CASSRGPDTQYF | TGTGCCAGCAGCCGTGGACCAGATACGCAGTATTTT | TRBV28 | . | . | TRBJ2-3
CASSQDRGGSGSGNTIYF | TGTGCCAGCAGCCAAGATAGGGGGGGCTCCGGCTCTGGAAACACCATATATTTT | TRBV3-1/TRBV3-2 | . | . | TRBJ1-3
CASATFSNEKLFF | TGTGCCAGCGCGACATTTTCCAATGAAAAACTGTTTTTT | TRBV28 | . | . | TRBJ1-4
CASSDRDIRRSPLHF | TGTGCCAGCAGTGATAGAGACATTCGCCGATCACCCCTCCACTTT | TRBV2 | . | . | TRBJ1-6
CASSEHSSYNSPLHF | TGTGCCAGCAGCGAACATAGCTCCTATAATTCACCCCTCCACTTT | TRBV28 | . | . | TRBJ1-6
CASSRTQEVAEAFF | TGTGCCAGCAGTCGGACACAGGAGGTGGCTGAAGCTTTCTTT | TRBV6-5 | . | . | TRBJ1-1
CASSDGTGGPDTEAFF | TGTGCCAGCAGCGACGGGACAGGGGGCCCGGACACTGAAGCTTTCTTT | TRBV2 | . | TRBD1 | TRBJ1-1
CAISEPPTRNSPLHF | TGTGCCATCAGTGAGCCTCCGACTCGGAATTCACCCCTCCACTTT | TRBV10-3 | . | . | TRBJ1-6
CASSLASNYGYTF | TGTGCCAGCAGCCTAGCTAGTAACTATGGCTACACCTTC | TRBV5-8 | . | . | TRBJ1-2
CASTTWRTSGYNEQFF | TGTGCCAGCACCACGTGGCGGACTAGCGGCTACAATGAGCAGTTCTTC | TRBV28 | . | TRBD2 | TRBJ2-1
CASSLTRVTGRGEKLFF | TGTGCCAGCAGCTTGACGCGGGTTACAGGTAGAGGTGAAAAACTGTTTTTT | TRBV7-9 | . | . | TRBJ1-4
CASSHAKTSRTYEQYF | TGTGCCAGCAGCCACGCAAAGACTAGCCGGACCTACGAGCAGTACTTC | TRBV14 | . | TRBD2 | TRBJ2-7
CASSLAGVGVNSYNSPLHF | TGTGCCAGCAGCTTAGCGGGGGTCGGGGTGAACTCCTATAATTCACCCCTCCACTTT | TRBV7-6 | . | . | TRBJ1-6
CASSLGTLGANSPLHF | TGCGCCAGCAGCTTGGGTACATTGGGGGCCAATTCACCCCTCCACTTT | TRBV5-1 | . | . | TRBJ1-6
CASSALQGQYGYTF | TGTGCCAGCAGTGCTTTACAGGGGCAATATGGCTACACCTTC | TRBV2 | . | TRBD1 | TRBJ1-2
CASSSTTYEQYF | TGTGCCAGCAGTAGTACCACGTACGAGCAGTACTTC | TRBV6-5 | . | . | TRBJ2-7
CAGGDNYGYTF | TGTGCCGGGGGGGATAACTATGGCTACACCTTC | TRBV7-9 | . | . | TRBJ1-2
CASRPDRGNSPLHF | TGTGCCAGCAGACCTGACAGGGGGAATTCACCCCTCCACTTT | TRBV6-2/TRBV6-3 | . | TRBD1 | TRBJ1-6
CASSWGTAGADTQYF | TGTGCCAGCAGTTGGGGCACAGCGGGAGCAGATACGCAGTATTTT | TRBV28 | . | TRBD2 | TRBJ2-3
CASSQDLEQGGPSYNEQFF | TGTGCCAGCAGCCAAGACCTGGAACAGGGGGGACCCTCCTACAATGAGCAGTTCTTC | TRBV3-1/TRBV3-2 | . | TRBD1 | TRBJ2-1
CASSPGTGGLAQYF | TGTGCCAGCAGCCCGGGGACGGGGGGGCTGGCCCAGTACTTC | TRBV7-2 | . | TRBD2 | TRBJ2-5
CASSQDQGYIYGYTF | TGTGCCAGCAGCCAAGATCAAGGGTACATCTATGGCTACACCTTC | TRBV4-2 | . | . | TRBJ1-2
CSASVSYANTGELFF | TGCAGTGCTAGTGTAAGCTACGCGAACACCGGGGAGCTGTTTTTT | TRBV20-1 | few | . | TRBJ2-2
CASSLGQGVTEAFF | TGTGCCAGCAGCTTAGGACAGGGTGTCACTGAAGCTTTCTTT | TRBV11-1 | . | TRBD1 | TRBJ1-1
CASSQGTGFSKGYYGYTF | TGTGCCAGCAGCCAAGGGACAGGCTTTTCTAAGGGATACTATGGCTACACCTTC | TRBV4-2 | . | TRBD1 | TRBJ1-2
CASRIQGNTEAFF | TGTGCCAGCAGGATACAGGGGAACACTGAAGCTTTCTTT | TRBV2 | . | . | TRBJ1-1
CAMTWDRSTGELFF | TGTGCCATGACATGGGACAGGTCAACCGGGGAGCTGTTTTTT | TRBV10-3 | . | TRBD1 | TRBJ2-2
CASSRGDRGSMSYNSPLHF | TGCGCCAGCAGTCGCGGGGACAGGGGTTCCATGTCCTATAATTCACCCCTCCACTTT | TRBV4-1 | once | TRBD1 | TRBJ1-6
CASSGSGPWVGAFF | TGTGCCAGCAGCGGCTCCGGGCCCTGGGTTGGAGCTTTCTTT | TRBV3-1/TRBV3-2 | once | . | TRBJ1-1
CAAGGMNTEAFF | TGTGCCGCAGGGGGCATGAACACTGAAGCTTTCTTT | TRBV28 | . | TRBD1 | TRBJ1-1
CASSELQGGSPLHF | TGTGCCAGCAGTGAGCTCCAGGGGGGATCACCCCTCCACTTT | TRBV6-1 | . | TRBD1 | TRBJ1-6
CASSLLGVSQETQYF | TGCGCCAGCAGCTTGTTGGGGGTGAGCCAAGAGACCCAGTACTTC | TRBV5-1 | . | . | TRBJ2-5
CASSPPYDGGNYEQYF | TGTGCCAGCAGCCCGCCTTATGATGGGGGCAACTACGAGCAGTACTTC | TRBV5-8 | . | . | TRBJ2-7
CASSSDRAPNTDTQYF | TGTGCCAGCAGTTCCGACAGGGCCCCCAACACAGATACGCAGTATTTT | TRBV6-5 | . | TRBD1 | TRBJ2-3
CASSVGGYNSPLHF | TGTGCCAGCAGCGTCGGGGGTTATAATTCACCCCTCCACTTT | TRBV7-9 | . | . | TRBJ1-6
CASSYKTRDSEAFF | TGTGCCAGCAGTTATAAAACCCGGGACAGTGAAGCTTTCTTT | TRBV11-3 | . | TRBD1 | TRBJ1-1
CASSYSRGASPLHF | TGTGCCAGCAGTTACAGCAGGGGAGCTTCACCCCTCCACTTT | TRBV6-5 | . | . | TRBJ1-6
CASSQERGQPQHF | TGTGCCAGCAGCCAAGAAAGAGGACAGCCCCAGCATTTT | TRBV14 | . | . | TRBJ1-5
CASSLSEASSIDEQFF | TGTGCTAGCAGCTTATCAGAGGCCAGTAGCATCGATGAGCAGTTCTTC | TRBV7-7 | . | . | TRBJ2-1
CASSPPGLSYEQYF | TGTGCCAGCTCACCACCGGGGCTCTCCTACGAGCAGTACTTC | TRBV18 | . | . | TRBJ2-7
CASSELGTEAFF | TGTGCCAGCAGTGAACTTGGCACTGAAGCTTTCTTT | TRBV6-1 | . | . | TRBJ1-1
CASSLIRVQGLGAPLHF | TGTGCCAGCAGCTTAATCAGAGTCCAGGGTCTTGGGGCACCCCTCCACTTT | TRBV11-2 | . | . | TRBJ1-6
CASSKAPFPRSYTF | TGTGCCAGCAGCAAAGCCCCGTTCCCCAGAAGCTACACCTTC | TRBV21-1 | . | . | TRBJ1-2
CASSNLQETQYF | TGTGCCAGCAGCAACCTCCAAGAGACCCAGTACTTC | TRBV11-2 | once | . | TRBJ2-5
CASSETGGINYGYTF | TGTGCCAGCAGCGAGACAGGGGGCATTAACTATGGCTACACCTTC | TRBV9 | . | TRBD1 | TRBJ1-2
CASSPIAGTNNSPLHF | TGCGCCAGCAGTCCTATAGCAGGAACGAATAATTCACCCCTCCACTTT | TRBV5-1 | once | . | TRBJ1-6
CASSLATTGGRRYF | TGTGCCAGCAGCTTGGCTACGACAGGGGGAAGGAGGTACTTC | TRBV5-8 | . | TRBD1 | TRBJ2-4
CASHSTGSVEQYF | TGTGCCAGCCACTCCACGGGGTCAGTGGAGCAGTACTTC | TRBV19 | few | . | TRBJ2-7
CAISESNGNQPQHF | TGTGCCATCAGTGAGTCGAACGGGAATCAGCCCCAGCATTTT | TRBV10-3 | . | . | TRBJ1-5